This T cell receptor beta chain appears in the sequencing data of a study of cytomegalovirus exposure and HLA in healthy donors. Whole-study results and caveats: When the data were analyzed later, several of the most significant clusters appeared to be linked to common viral pathogens. CMV antigen specificity of a few CMV-associated chains was confirmed in vitro.

About this clone: Its specificity is unknown.

PCR involved 60 Vbeta and 13 Jbeta primers. Sequenced by immunoSEQ multiplex PCR; TCRdb stores in-frame clones only, minus some. Altogether approximately 90,000 clones are present, roughly 80% being singletons, with the ten largest covering around 3.4%. Germline-derived CDR1 and CDR2 are MNHEY and SVGAGI. This CDR3 contains 14 residues. V was clipped by 7 bases and J by 3 bases, with 14 bases between them. The sequenced sample consisted of PBMCs. The receptor was isolated from a man aged 30-40 years in good health and CMV-seronegative. The J gene is TRBJ2-3, the V gene TRBV6-5; maybe TRBD2 (6 bases). The chain's CDR3 is CASTFAGLTDTQYF. CDR3 DNA: TGTGCCAGCACTTTTGCGGGGCTTACAGATACGCAGTATTTT.